What follows are 6 T cell receptor beta chains derived from one specimen sequenced in a study of T cells in Graves' hyperthyroidism and ophthalmopathy. TCR beta CDR3 region amplification was performed from RNA transcripts. TCR CDR3 regions were first amplified by RT-PCR with HTBI primers. From the multiplex PCR reads, TCRdb called clonotypes with MiXCR, one entry per CDR3 protein. The sample has around 600,000 distinct CDR3 sequences, 13% to 15% seen once; the top ten hold roughly 7.1%. Material for sequencing was blood. The receptor set was obtained from a woman under 30 with Graves' ophthalmopathy.

As concerns this clonotype: It may be a read error: a sequence one base away is much more abundant. This rearrangement joins TRBV2 to TRBJ2-7; 13 bases fit TRBD2. V lost 7 bases to trimming and J lost 5 bases; unmatched junction nucleotides: 2. The CDR3 totals 13 residues. The germline gives CDR1 SNHLY, CDR2 FYNNEI. The chain's CDR3 is CASTGLAGDEQYF. CDR3 nucleotide sequence: TGTGCCAGCACCGGACTAGCGGGAGACGAGCAGTACTTC. The variable domain in full, with the rest retrieved from reference TRBV2 and TRBJ2-7, is EPEVTQTPSHQVTQMGQEVILRCVPISNHLYFYWYRQILGQKVEFLVSFYNNEISEKSEIFDDQFSVERPDGSNFTLKIRSTKLEDSAMYFCASTGLAGDEQYFGPGTRLTVT.

This clonotype has at least ten counts. The chain employs TRBV10-3 and TRBJ1-3, with D unresolved. V shed 4 bases and J shed 2 bases, with 6 bases lying between them. The CDR3 has 13 residues. CDR1 ENHRY and CDR2 SYGVKD come from the germline V gene. CDR3 protein: CAISGVAGNTIYF. The CDR3 bases are TGTGCCATCAGTGGGGTGGCTGGAAACACCATATATTTT.

This clonotype has a handful of counts. The rearrangement uses TRBV6-8 and TRBJ1-2; 7 nucleotides agree with TRBD1. The J segment lost 0 bases and the V segment lost 6 bases, leaving 16 bases of the junction unmatched. Germline-derived CDR1 and CDR2 are MNHGY and SAAAGT. This CDR3 contains 18 residues. DNA for the CDR3: TGTGCCAGCAGCCCCTGGGACAGCCGTCTCCAATCTAACTATGGCTACACCTTC. As protein: CASSPWDSRLQSNYGYTF.

This clonotype was detected many times. The rearrangement uses TRBV28 and TRBJ1-3, with 8 bases that match TRBD1. The CDR3 has 14 residues. Trimming removed 6 bases from V and 4 bases from J; junction bases left unmatched: 5. The V gene's germline CDR1 is MDHEN and CDR2 SYDVKM. CDR3 residues: CASSTGGRGNTIYF. In nucleotides, the CDR3 is TGTGCCAGCAGCACAGGGGGGAGAGGAAACACCATATATTTT. The full variable domain, completed using reference TRBV28 and TRBJ1-3, is DVKVTQSSRYLVKRTGEKVFLECVQDMDHENMFWYRQDPGLGLRLIYFSYDVKMKEKGDIPEGYSVSREKKERFSLILESASTNQTSMYLCASSTGGRGNTIYFGEGSWLTVV.

This chain uses TRBV10-3 with TRBJ2-1; 11 bases align to TRBD2. Germline lookup yields CDR1 ENHRY and CDR2 SYGVKD. V shed 4 bases and J 4 bases; nucleotides not matched to a gene: 0. The CDR3 is 14 amino acids. CDR3 sequence reads: CAISGTSGYNEQFF. DNA of the CDR3: TGTGCCATCAGTGGGACTAGCGGGTACAATGAGCAGTTCTTC.

This clonotype has a handful of counts. The gene calls are TRBV24-1 and TRBJ2-3; D could derive from TRBD1 or TRBD2 (5 bases each). Germline CDR1 and CDR2: KGHDR and SFDVKD. V lost 4 bases and J 10 bases, leaving 20 bases between the germline ends. The CDR3 runs to 15 residues. This CDR3 is CATSEHRLGRSAQYF. The CDR3, as DNA: TGTGCCACCAGTGAGCACAGGTTGGGGAGATCTGCGCAGTATTTT.